The rows below give T cell receptor beta chains drawn from one sample of a study of T cells after yellow fever vaccination. TCRdb re-analysed the 5' RACE reads in MiXCR, keeping a single row per CDR3 protein. The data hold 500,000 to 650,000 distinct CDR3 sequences, with roughly 12% observed a single time. This sample comprised PBMCs, obtained on the day of the yellow fever booster vaccination. Source of these receptors: a man aged 25-40 years who received the YFV17D yellow fever vaccine. Each CDR3 is given with its conserved first and last residue. The order of the fields is J gene, V gene, clone size, D gene, CDR3 DNA, CDR3 protein. A D gene is named only where the DNA matches it firmly. Only some rows state a clone size, as once, few, many or a class for expanded clones.

TRBJ2-1	TRBV7-9	few	TRBD2	TGTGCCAGCAGCTCCCGGAATAGCGGGAGATACAATGAGCAGTTCTTC	CASSSRNSGRYNEQFF
TRBJ2-5	TRBV5-4	.	TRBD2	TGTGCCAGCAGCCTGGGGGGGACTAGCGAGACCCAGTACTTC	CASSLGGTSETQYF
TRBJ2-1	TRBV7-2	.	TRBD2	TGTGCCAGCAGCTACCGGTGGGGACTAGCTAACCCGGCTAGGCAGTTCTTC	CASSYRWGLANPARQFF
TRBJ2-3	TRBV20-1	once	.	TGCAGTGCTAGAGAGTTCCGTGGAAACACAGATACGCAGTATTTT	CSAREFRGNTDTQYF
TRBJ2-5	TRBV18	.	.	TGTGCCAGCTCACCAGTTGTGGAGACCCAGTACTTC	CASSPVVETQYF
TRBJ2-5	TRBV7-2	.	TRBD1	TGTGCCAGCAACCTAGGGACAGGGGGTTTTTCGCAAGAGACCCAGTACTTC	CASNLGTGGFSQETQYF
TRBJ1-4	TRBV6-5	few	.	TGTGCCAGCAATTCAGGCAGCAACAATGAAAAACTGTTTTTT	CASNSGSNNEKLFF
TRBJ2-1	TRBV5-1	many	TRBD2	TGCGCCAGCAGCTCGCTAGCGGGGACCTACAATGAGCAGTTCTTC	CASSSLAGTYNEQFF
TRBJ2-4	TRBV5-6	.	.	TGTGCCAGCAGCTTACTAGGAAGATCTGGGGCGTTAGCCAAAAACATTCAGTACTTC	CASSLLGRSGALAKNIQYF
TRBJ2-7	TRBV12-3/TRBV12-4	.	TRBD1	TGTGCCAGCTCAGCCGGGGGACAGGGAAGCGAGCAGTACTTC	CASSAGGQGSEQYF
TRBJ2-3	TRBV5-1	few	.	TGCGCCAGCAGCCGGGACCAGACGCGGGATACGCAGTATTTT	CASSRDQTRDTQYF
TRBJ2-5	TRBV7-2	few	TRBD2	TGTGCCAGGCTCTGGGGCGGGAGTAGGGAGACCCAGTACTTC	CARLWGGSRETQYF
TRBJ2-5	TRBV19	.	TRBD1	TGTGCCAGTAGGGACAGGGCCGTCCAAGAGACCCAGTACTTC	CASRDRAVQETQYF
TRBJ2-1	TRBV10-1	few	.	TGCGCCAGCGCGGCGGTCGGGGGTGAGCAGTTCTTC	CASAAVGGEQFF
TRBJ1-5	TRBV20-1	.	.	TGCAGTGCTAGAGTCGGCGTCAGCAATCAGCCCCAGCATTTT	CSARVGVSNQPQHF
TRBJ2-3	TRBV7-2	few	.	TGTGCCAGCAGAACTCTCGGTAGGGTTAGCACAGATACGCAGTATTTT	CASRTLGRVSTDTQYF